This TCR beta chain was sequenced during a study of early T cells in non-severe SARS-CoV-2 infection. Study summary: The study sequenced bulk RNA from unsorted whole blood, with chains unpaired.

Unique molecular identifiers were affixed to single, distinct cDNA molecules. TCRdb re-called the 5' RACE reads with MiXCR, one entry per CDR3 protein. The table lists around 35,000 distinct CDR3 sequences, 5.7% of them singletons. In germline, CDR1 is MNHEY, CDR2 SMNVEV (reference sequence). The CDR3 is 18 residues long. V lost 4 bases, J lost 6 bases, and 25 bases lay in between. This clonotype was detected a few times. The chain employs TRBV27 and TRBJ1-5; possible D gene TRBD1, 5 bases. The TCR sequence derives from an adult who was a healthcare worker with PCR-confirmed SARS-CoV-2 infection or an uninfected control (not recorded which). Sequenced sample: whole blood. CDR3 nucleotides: TGTGCCAGCAGTTACACCGGGACCCCGGGCGCAAGGTTTCAGCCCCAGCATTTT. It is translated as CASSYTGTPGARFQPQHF.